These T cell receptor beta chains were read from a single sample in a study of cytomegalovirus exposure and HLA in healthy donors. Some clones are missing from TCRdb's copy, which holds only in-frame ones; the method was immunoSEQ multiplex PCR. The sample lists over 150,000 clones, about 80% seen once, with roughly 1.9% in the top ten. Material: PBMCs. These TCRs come from a man between 40 and 49 years old in good health and CMV-seronegative. CDR3s include the opening cysteine and the closing phenylalanine or tryptophan. A D gene is named only where the DNA matches it firmly. Clone size is given for some rows only: seen once, a few or many times, or a class if the clone is expanded.

cdr3_aa	cdr3_nt	j_call	v_call	clone_size	d_call
CASSPPSGSREQFF	TGTGCCAGCAGCCCACCTAGCGGGAGTCGAGAGCAGTTCTTC	TRBJ2-1	TRBV5-4	.	TRBD2
CASGGRVTYEQYF	TGTGCCAGCGGCGGCAGGGTGACCTACGAGCAGTACTTC	TRBJ2-7	TRBV27	.	.
CASSLASWTGHTDTQYF	TGTGCCAGCAGCTTAGCTTCTTGGACAGGGCACACAGATACGCAGTATTTT	TRBJ2-3	TRBV7-6	.	TRBD1
CASSRQGIHSGELFF	TGTGCCAGCAGTAGACAGGGAATTCATTCCGGGGAGCTGTTTTTT	TRBJ2-2	TRBV6-1	once	TRBD1
CASSESVGVTGELFF	TGTGCCAGCAGTGAAAGCGTCGGGGTTACCGGGGAGCTGTTTTTT	TRBJ2-2	TRBV6-4	.	.
CASSARLAIASSYNEQFF	TGTGCCAGCAGTGCGAGACTAGCTATAGCGTCATCCTACAATGAGCAGTTCTTC	TRBJ2-1	TRBV6-1	.	TRBD2
CASSSGLAGGTDTQYF	TGTGCCAGCAGCTCCGGACTAGCGGGGGGCACAGATACGCAGTATTTT	TRBJ2-3	TRBV7-2	.	TRBD2
CASSPGGDEQFF	TGTGCCAGCTCCCCGGGGGGGGATGAGCAGTTCTTC	TRBJ2-1	TRBV27	.	TRBD2
CASTQLAGGREQYF	TGTGCCAGCACCCAACTAGCGGGAGGGCGCGAGCAGTACTTC	TRBJ2-7	TRBV2	.	TRBD2
CASRPPGGLGEQFF	TGTGCCAGCAGGCCACCTGGAGGTTTAGGTGAGCAGTTCTTC	TRBJ2-1	TRBV6-5	.	.
CASSYSQNTEAFF	TGTGCCAGCAGTTACTCCCAGAACACTGAAGCTTTCTTT	TRBJ1-1	TRBV6-5	few	.